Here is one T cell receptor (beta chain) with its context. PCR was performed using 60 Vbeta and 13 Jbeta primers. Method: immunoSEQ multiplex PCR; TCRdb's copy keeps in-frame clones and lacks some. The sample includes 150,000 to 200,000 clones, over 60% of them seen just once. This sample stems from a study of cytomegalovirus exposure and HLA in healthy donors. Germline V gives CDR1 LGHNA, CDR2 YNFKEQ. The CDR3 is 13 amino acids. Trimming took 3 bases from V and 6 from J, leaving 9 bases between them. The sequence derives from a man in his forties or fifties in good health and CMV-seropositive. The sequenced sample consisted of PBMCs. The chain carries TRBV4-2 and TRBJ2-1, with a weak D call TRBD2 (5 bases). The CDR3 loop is CASSHGLSNEQFF. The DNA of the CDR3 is TGTGCCAGCAGCCACGGACTTAGCAATGAGCAGTTCTTC.